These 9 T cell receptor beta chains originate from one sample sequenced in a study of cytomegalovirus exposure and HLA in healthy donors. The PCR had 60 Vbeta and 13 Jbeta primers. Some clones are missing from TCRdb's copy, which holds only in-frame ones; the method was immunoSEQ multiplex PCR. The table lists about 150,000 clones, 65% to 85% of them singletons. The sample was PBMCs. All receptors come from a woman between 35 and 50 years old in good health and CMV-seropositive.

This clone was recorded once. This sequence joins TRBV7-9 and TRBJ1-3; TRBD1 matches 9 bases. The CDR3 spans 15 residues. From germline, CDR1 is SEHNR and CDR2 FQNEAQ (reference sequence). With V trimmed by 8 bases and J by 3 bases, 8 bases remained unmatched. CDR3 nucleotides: TGTGCCAGCCGCTATTCGGGACAGGGTGGAAACACCATATATTTT. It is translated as CASRYSGQGGNTIYF.

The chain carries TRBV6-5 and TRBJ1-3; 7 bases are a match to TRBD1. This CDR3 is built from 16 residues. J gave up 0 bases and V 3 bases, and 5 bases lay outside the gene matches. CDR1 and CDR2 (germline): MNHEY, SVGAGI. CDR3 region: CASSYSGGSSGNTIYF. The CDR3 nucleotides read TGTGCCAGCAGTTATTCAGGGGGGTCCTCTGGAAACACCATATATTTT.

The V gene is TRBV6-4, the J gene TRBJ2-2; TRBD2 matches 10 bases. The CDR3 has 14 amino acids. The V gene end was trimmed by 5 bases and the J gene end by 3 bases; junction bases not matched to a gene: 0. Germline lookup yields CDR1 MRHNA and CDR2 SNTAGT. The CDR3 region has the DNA TGTGCCAGCAGTACTAGCGGGGACACCGGGGAGCTGTTTTTT. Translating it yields CASSTSGDTGELFF.

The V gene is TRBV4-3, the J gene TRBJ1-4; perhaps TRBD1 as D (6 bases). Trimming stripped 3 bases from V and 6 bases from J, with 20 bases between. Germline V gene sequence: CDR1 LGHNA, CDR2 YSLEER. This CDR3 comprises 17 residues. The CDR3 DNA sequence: TGCGCCAGCAGCCACGCCGTTCTGGGGGGGGGCCATGAAAAACTGTTTTTT. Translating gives CASSHAVLGGGHEKLFF.

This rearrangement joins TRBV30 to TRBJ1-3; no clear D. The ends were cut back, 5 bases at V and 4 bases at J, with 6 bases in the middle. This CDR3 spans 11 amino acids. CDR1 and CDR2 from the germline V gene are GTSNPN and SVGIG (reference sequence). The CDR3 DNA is TGTGCCTGGGACATCGGAAACACCATATATTTT. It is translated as CAWDIGNTIYF.

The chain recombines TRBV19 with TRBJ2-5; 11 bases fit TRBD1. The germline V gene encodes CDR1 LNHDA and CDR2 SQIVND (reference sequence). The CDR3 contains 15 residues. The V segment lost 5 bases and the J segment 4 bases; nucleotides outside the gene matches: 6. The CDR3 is CASSSRTGGSETQYF. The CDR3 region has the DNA TGTGCCAGTAGTTCGAGGACAGGGGGCTCAGAGACCCAGTACTTC.

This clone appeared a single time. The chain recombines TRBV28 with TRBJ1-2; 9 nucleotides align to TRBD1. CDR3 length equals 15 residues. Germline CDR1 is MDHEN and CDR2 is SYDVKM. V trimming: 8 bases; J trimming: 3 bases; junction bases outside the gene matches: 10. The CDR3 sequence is CASRDRESSYYGYTF. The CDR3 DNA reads TGTGCCAGCCGGGACAGGGAATCAAGCTACTATGGCTACACCTTC.

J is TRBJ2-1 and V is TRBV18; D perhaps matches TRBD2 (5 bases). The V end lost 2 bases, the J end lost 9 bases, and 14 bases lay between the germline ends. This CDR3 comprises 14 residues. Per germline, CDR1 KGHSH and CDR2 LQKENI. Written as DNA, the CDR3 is TGTGCCAGCTCACCAGAGCTAGCCTCTGGTGAGCAGTTCTTC. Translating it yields CASSPELASGEQFF.

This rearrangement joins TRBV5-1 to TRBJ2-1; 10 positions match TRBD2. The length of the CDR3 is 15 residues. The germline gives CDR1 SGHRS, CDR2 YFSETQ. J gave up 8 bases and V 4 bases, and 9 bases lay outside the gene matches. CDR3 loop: CASSPMGLAGDEQFF. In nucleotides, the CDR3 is TGCGCCAGCAGCCCCATGGGGCTAGCGGGGGATGAGCAGTTCTTC.